Included here is one TCR beta chain sequence, with context. The antigen remains unidentified. Trimming took 3 bases from V and 6 from J; bases not matched to a gene: 3. Germline CDR1 reads LNHDA; CDR2 reads SQIVND (reference sequence). The CDR3 length is 15 residues. Assay used: immunoSEQ multiplex PCR; TCRdb lists only in-frame clones, some missing. The sample gives about 73,000 clones, roughly 82% of which show up once; under 2.5% is in the top ten. The data originate from a study of glioma-infiltrating T cells after dendritic cell vaccination. Findings and caveats of the study: Longer survival after dendritic cell vaccination followed higher pretreatment TIL content.

The V gene is TRBV19, the J gene TRBJ1-5, with TRBD1 identical over 12 bases. The clonotype comes from a human donor with glioblastoma. Sequenced here: blood, sampled before dendritic cell vaccination. Here the CDR3 reads CASSITGQGAQPQHF. CDR3 bases: TGTGCCAGTAGTATCACGGGACAGGGGGCTCAGCCCCAGCATTTT.